The rows below give T cell receptor beta chains drawn from one sample of a study of PD-1 blockade in classical Hodgkin lymphoma. Sequencing used immunoSEQ multiplex PCR; TCRdb keeps in-frame clones, though not all of them. The sample yields some 84,000 clones, around nine tenths seen once. The input for sequencing was peripheral blood mononuclear cells (PBMCs), taken before the second cycle of nivolumab. The receptors come from a human donor with classical Hodgkin lymphoma. Each CDR3 is given with its conserved first and last residue. Each record gives: J gene, D gene, clone size, V gene, CDR3 DNA, CDR3 protein. D genes are given only for firm matches. Some rows mark clone size as missing; the rest say once, few, many or name a class of expanded clone.

TRBJ2-1 | NA | once | TRBV7-2 | TGTGCCAGCAGCTCTTACAGGGATGGTGAGCAGTTCTTC | CASSSYRDGEQFF
TRBJ1-2 | NA | NA | TRBV27 | TGTGCCAGCAGTAGACGAGGGTCGCATGGCTACACCTTC | CASSRRGSHGYTF
TRBJ1-3 | NA | once | TRBV5-6 | TGTGCCAGCAGCTTTGATCAGGGTTTCTCTGGAAACACCATATATTTT | CASSFDQGFSGNTIYF
TRBJ2-7 | NA | NA | TRBV4-1 | TGCGCCAGCAGCCTGTCACCCGGGGGTACCTACTACGAGCAGTACTTC | CASSLSPGGTYYEQYF
TRBJ2-7 | NA | NA | TRBV14 | TGTGCCAGCAGCCAAGATTTGGCGGCTGGTGGACCGCAGTACTTC | CASSQDLAAGGPQYF
TRBJ1-5 | TRBD1 | NA | TRBV28 | TGTGCCAGCAGCACCGGGACAGGGGGCTGGGCTCAGCCCCAGCATTTT | CASSTGTGGWAQPQHF
TRBJ2-1 | TRBD1 | NA | TRBV28 | TGTGCCAGCAGCTCGACGACAGGGACCTACAATGAGCAGTTCTTC | CASSSTTGTYNEQFF
TRBJ1-2 | NA | NA | TRBV5-4 | TGTGCCAGCAGCCCTGAGGGGGTTGACTATGGCTACACCTTC | CASSPEGVDYGYTF
TRBJ2-3 | NA | NA | TRBV11-2 | TGTGCCAGCAGCTTAGGAGGGTCCGCGGGTACGCAGTATTTT | CASSLGGSAGTQYF
TRBJ2-7 | NA | NA | TRBV10-3 | TGTGCCATCAGTGATTCCTACGAGCAGTACTTC | CAISDSYEQYF
TRBJ2-2 | NA | NA | TRBV21-1 | TGTGCCAGCAGCAGAAAAGGGGTCCCCGGGGAGCTGTTTTTT | CASSRKGVPGELFF
TRBJ1-2 | NA | NA | TRBV18 | TGTGCCAGCTCACCGTCAGTGGGGGATAACTATGGCTACACCTTC | CASSPSVGDNYGYTF
TRBJ1-1 | TRBD1 | NA | TRBV5-5 | TGTGCCAGCAGCCCGAGACAGGGGGAAACTGAAGCTTTCTTT | CASSPRQGETEAFF
TRBJ2-5 | NA | NA | TRBV28 | TGTGCCAGCAGTTTTTGGGGGGAGACCCAGTACTTC | CASSFWGETQYF
TRBJ1-4 | TRBD1 | NA | TRBV19 | TGTGCCAGTTCGACGGACAGGGGGCCGACTAATGAAAAACTGTTTTTT | CASSTDRGPTNEKLFF
TRBJ2-5 | TRBD1 | NA | TRBV15 | TGTGCCACCAGCCGGGACAGGGGGCTTCTCGCCCAAGAGACCCAGTACTTC | CATSRDRGLLAQETQYF
TRBJ2-5 | NA | NA | TRBV5-1 | TGCGCCAGCAGCTTCTCGGTGCCTGGGACGGAGACCCAGTACTTC | CASSFSVPGTETQYF
TRBJ2-7 | NA | NA | TRBV14 | TGTGCCAGCAGGGGGTCGGGCTCCTACGAGCAGTACTTC | CASRGSGSYEQYF
TRBJ2-7 | TRBD2 | NA | TRBV6-6 | TGTGCCAGCAGTCTCCGGGAGGCGGAGCGCGAGCAGTACTTC | CASSLREAEREQYF
TRBJ1-1 | NA | NA | TRBV30 | TGTGCCTGGAGTCACAGAGCAGGGGTGTTAGCTGAAGCTTTCTTT | CAWSHRAGVLAEAFF
TRBJ2-7 | NA | NA | TRBV27 | TGTGCCAGCAGTTTAACTGGGGTAACCTACGAGCAGTACTTC | CASSLTGVTYEQYF
TRBJ1-2 | NA | NA | TRBV6-6 | TGTGCCAGCAGCCTCGCGGGACGTAACTATGGCTACACCTTC | CASSLAGRNYGYTF
TRBJ2-7 | NA | NA | TRBV10-1 | TGCGCCAGCAGTGAGTCGCTGGGCAGGGCCTACGAGCAGTACTTC | CASSESLGRAYEQYF
TRBJ2-2 | TRBD2 | NA | TRBV7-8 | TGTGCCAGCAGCCCGCGGGAGGGCGAGAACACCGGGGAGCTGTTTTTT | CASSPREGENTGELFF
TRBJ2-5 | NA | NA | TRBV10-1 | TGCGCCAGCAGCGGGGGCTGGAGCGAGACCCAGTACTTC | CASSGGWSETQYF
TRBJ2-3 | NA | NA | TRBV9 | TGTGCCAGCAGCGTAGGAGCTCATGGCACAGATACGCAGTATTTT | CASSVGAHGTDTQYF
TRBJ2-1 | NA | NA | TRBV28 | TGTGCCAGCAGCTTAACGGACTGGTTATACAATGAGCAGTTCTTC | CASSLTDWLYNEQFF
TRBJ1-1 | NA | NA | TRBV5-1 | TGCGCCAGCAGCTTTGCCGGGGTCACCCACACTGAAGCTTTCTTT | CASSFAGVTHTEAFF
TRBJ2-7 | TRBD2 | NA | TRBV28 | TGTGCCAGCAGTTCGCCTGGATCATTTAGCGGGAGGGCCAGGAACGAGCAGTACTTC | CASSSPGSFSGRARNEQYF
TRBJ2-1 | TRBD2 | NA | TRBV10-1 | TGCGCCAGCAGTGAGTCTGGGGGACTAGCGGTACTACAGTTCTTC | CASSESGGLAVLQFF
TRBJ2-1 | TRBD2 | NA | TRBV4-2 | TGTGCCAGCAGCCGCCCGAGAGGGACTAGCGGGGTGGGGTCCTACAATGAGCAGTTCTTC | CASSRPRGTSGVGSYNEQFF
TRBJ2-1 | NA | few | TRBV25-1 | TGTGCCAGCAGCCGGGGGGAGCAGTTCTTC | CASSRGEQFF